The 5 T cell receptor beta chains reported below all come from one sample, sequenced in a study of control samples from healthy donors and cancer patients. Clones were sequenced by immunoSEQ multiplex PCR, and TCRdb holds only the in-frame ones, with some missing. The repertoire holds 120,000 or so clones, roughly 90% seen once, with more than 6.5% in the top ten. Sequenced input: blood. Receptors originate from a man younger than 35 in good health.

This chain links TRBV18 with TRBJ1-3, with unresolved D. CDR3 length equals 14 residues. The V end lost 3 bases, the J end lost 0 bases, and 6 bases lay between the germline ends. In germline, CDR1 is KGHSH, CDR2 LQKENI. The CDR3 nucleotides read TGTGCCAGCTCACCTCCCCGCTCTGGAAACACCATATATTTT. It encodes CASSPPRSGNTIYF. Looking up the rest from reference TRBV18 and TRBJ1-3 gives the full variable domain: NAGVMQNPRHLVRRRGQEARLRCSPMKGHSHVYWYRQLPEEGLKFMVYLQKENIIDESGMPKERFSAEFPKEGPSILRIQQVVRGDSAAYFCASSPPRSGNTIYFGEGSWLTVV.

This chain links TRBV18 with TRBJ2-4; a possible D gene is TRBD1 (5 bases). The CDR3 runs to 12 residues. In germline, CDR1 is KGHSH, CDR2 LQKENI. V lost 8 bases to trimming and J lost 9 bases, with 14 bases between them. The CDR3 spells CASRDSQGIQYF. In DNA, the CDR3 is TGTGCCAGCCGAGACAGTCAAGGCATTCAGTACTTC.

V and J are TRBV11-2 and TRBJ1-3; a possible D gene is TRBD1 (6 bases). V was trimmed by 5 bases and J by 1 base, leaving 12 bases between them. The germline V gene encodes CDR1 SGHAT and CDR2 FQNNGV. The CDR3 runs 15 residues. For the CDR3, the DNA is TGTGCCAGCAGCACCCACACAGGGTCTGGAAACACCATATATTTT. Protein: CASSTHTGSGNTIYF.

This chain links TRBV6-5 with TRBJ1-2; 7 bases line up with TRBD1. V shed 6 bases, J shed 8 bases, and the junction held 9 bases outside the gene matches. The CDR3 sequence is 13 residues long. Germline CDR1 is MNHEY and CDR2 is SVGAGI. The CDR3 DNA follows: TGTGCCAGCAGCGCGGACAGGTTGCGAGGCTACACCTTC. Protein product: CASSADRLRGYTF.

This clone has a handful of counts. The chain has TRBV4-1 and TRBJ1-5, with D unclear. This CDR3 region has 15 residues. The V end was cut by 1 base, the J end by 4 bases, with 11 bases between. The germline CDR1 and CDR2 sequences are MGHRA and YSYEKL. CDR3: CASSQVPTANQPQHF. CDR3 sequence (DNA): TGCGCCAGCAGCCAAGTACCGACGGCGAATCAGCCCCAGCATTTT.